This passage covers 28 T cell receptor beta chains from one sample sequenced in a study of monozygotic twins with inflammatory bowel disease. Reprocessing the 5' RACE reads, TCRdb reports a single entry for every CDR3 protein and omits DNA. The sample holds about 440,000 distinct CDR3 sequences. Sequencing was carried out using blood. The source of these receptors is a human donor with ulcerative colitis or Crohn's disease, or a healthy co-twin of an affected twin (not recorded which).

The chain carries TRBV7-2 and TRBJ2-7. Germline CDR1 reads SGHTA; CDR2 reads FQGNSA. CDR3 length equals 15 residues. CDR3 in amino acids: CASSPWWGSTYEQYF.

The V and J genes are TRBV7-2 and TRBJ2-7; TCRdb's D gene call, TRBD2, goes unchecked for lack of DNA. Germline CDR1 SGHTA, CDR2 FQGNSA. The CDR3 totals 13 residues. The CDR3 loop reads CASSPLTSGQQYF. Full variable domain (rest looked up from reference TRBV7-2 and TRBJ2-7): GAGVSQSPSNKVTEKGKDVELRCDPISGHTALYWYRQSLGQGLEFLIYFQGNSAPDKSGLPSDRFSAERTGGSVSTLTIQRTQQEDSAVYLCASSPLTSGQQYFGPGTRLTVT.

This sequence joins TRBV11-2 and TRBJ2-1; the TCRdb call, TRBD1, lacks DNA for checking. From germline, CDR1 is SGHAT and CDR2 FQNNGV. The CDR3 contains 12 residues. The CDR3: CASTGQLLEQLF.

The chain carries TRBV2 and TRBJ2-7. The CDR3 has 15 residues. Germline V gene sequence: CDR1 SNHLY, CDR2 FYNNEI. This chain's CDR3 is CASGFPSTASYEQYF.

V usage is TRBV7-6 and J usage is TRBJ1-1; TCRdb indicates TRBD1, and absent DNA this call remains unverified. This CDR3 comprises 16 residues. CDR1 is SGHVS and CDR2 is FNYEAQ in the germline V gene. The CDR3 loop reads CASSPRSLWTNTEAFF.

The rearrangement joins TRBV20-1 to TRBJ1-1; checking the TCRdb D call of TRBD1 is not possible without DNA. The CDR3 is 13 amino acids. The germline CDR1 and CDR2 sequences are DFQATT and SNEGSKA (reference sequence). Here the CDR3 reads CSARQGARTEAFF.

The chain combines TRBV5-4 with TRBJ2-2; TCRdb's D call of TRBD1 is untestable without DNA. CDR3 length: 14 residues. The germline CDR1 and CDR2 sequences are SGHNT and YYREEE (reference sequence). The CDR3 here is CASGARGGSGELFF.

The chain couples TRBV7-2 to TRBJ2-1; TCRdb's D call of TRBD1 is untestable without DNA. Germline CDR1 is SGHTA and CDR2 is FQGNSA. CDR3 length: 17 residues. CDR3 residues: CASSSPIRERAYNEQFF.

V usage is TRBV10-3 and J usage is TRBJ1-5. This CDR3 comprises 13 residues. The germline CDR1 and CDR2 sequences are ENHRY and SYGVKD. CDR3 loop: CAIGGSSNQPQHF.

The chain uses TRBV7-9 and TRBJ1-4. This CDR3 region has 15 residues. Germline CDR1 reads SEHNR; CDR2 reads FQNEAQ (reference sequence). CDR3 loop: CASSLGRVSNEKLFF.

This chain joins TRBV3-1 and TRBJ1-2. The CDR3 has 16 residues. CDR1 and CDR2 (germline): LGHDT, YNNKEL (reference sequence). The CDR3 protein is CASSQEIKSSNYGYTF. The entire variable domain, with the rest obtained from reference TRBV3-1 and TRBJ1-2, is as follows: DTAVSQTPKYLVTQMGNDKSIKCEQNLGHDTMYWYKQDSKKFLKIMFSYNNKELIINETVPNRFSPKSPDKAHLNLHINSLELGDSAVYFCASSQEIKSSNYGYTFGSGTRLTVV.

CDR3 region: CASSINQNTEAFF. The chain has TRBV27 and TRBJ1-1. This CDR3 is built from 13 residues. Per the germline V gene, CDR1 is MNHEY and CDR2 is SMNVEV (reference sequence).

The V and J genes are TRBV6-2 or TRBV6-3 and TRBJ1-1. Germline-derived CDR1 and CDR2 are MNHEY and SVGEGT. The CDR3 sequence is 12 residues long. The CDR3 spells CASSFGASEAFF.

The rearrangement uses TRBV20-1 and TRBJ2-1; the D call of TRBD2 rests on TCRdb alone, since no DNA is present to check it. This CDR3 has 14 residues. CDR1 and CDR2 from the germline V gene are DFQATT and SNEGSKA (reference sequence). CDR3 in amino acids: CSAMGLAGGTEQFF.

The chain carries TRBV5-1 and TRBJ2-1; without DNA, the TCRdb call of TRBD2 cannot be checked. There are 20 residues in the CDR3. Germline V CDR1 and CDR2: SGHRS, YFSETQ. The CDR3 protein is CASSLRLAGELRAIYNEQFF. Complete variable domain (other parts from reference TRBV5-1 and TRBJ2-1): KAGVTQTPRYLIKTRGQQVTLSCSPISGHRSVSWYQQTPGQGLQFLFEYFSETQRNKGNFPGRFSGRQFSNSRSEMNVSTLELGDSALYLCASSLRLAGELRAIYNEQFFGPGTRLTVL.

This CDR3 reads CASRPGGSTDTQYF. The chain employs TRBV7-2 and TRBJ2-3; TCRdb proposes TRBD1, but this gene call is untestable without DNA. Germline V gives CDR1 SGHTA, CDR2 FQGNSA. This CDR3 spans 14 amino acids.

This CDR3 reads CASSQTGTHNEQFF. The chain recombines TRBV3-1 with TRBJ2-1; checking the TCRdb D call of TRBD1 is not possible without DNA. Germline V gene data show CDR1 as LGHDT and CDR2 as YNNKEL (reference sequence). The CDR3 is 14 residues long.

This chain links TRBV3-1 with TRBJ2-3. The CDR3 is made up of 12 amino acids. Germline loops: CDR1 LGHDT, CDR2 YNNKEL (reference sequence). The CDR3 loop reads CASTQGGDTQYF.

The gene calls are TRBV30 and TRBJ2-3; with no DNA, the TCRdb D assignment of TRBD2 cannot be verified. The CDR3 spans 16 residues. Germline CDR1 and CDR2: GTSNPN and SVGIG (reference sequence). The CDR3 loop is CAWSGRLAGAGGTQYF.

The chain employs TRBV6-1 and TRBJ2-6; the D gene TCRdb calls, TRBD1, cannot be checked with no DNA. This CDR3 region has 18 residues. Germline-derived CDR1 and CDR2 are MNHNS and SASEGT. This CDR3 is CASRPFDRITSGANVLTF.

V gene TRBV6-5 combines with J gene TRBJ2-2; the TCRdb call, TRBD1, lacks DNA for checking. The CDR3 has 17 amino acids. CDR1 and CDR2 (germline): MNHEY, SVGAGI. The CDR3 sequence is CASSYSRGTGVTGELFF.

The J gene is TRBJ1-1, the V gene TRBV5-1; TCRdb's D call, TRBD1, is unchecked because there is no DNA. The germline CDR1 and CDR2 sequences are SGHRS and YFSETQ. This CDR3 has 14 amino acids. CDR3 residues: CASSLGTGGYEAFF.

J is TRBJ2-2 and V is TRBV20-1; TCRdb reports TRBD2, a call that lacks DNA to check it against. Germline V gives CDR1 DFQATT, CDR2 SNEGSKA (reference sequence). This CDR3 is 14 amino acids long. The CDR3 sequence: CSAWTLEGSGELFF.

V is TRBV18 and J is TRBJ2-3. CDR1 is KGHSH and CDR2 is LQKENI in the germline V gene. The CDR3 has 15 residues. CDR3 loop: CASSPNQDSTDTQYF.

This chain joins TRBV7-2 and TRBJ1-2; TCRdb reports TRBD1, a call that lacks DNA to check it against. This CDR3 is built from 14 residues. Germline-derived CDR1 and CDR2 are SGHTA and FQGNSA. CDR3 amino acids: CASSPGAGGPGYTF.

CDR3 in amino acids: CASSAPGQGAHGYTF. The V call is TRBV25-1, the J call TRBJ1-2; TCRdb picks TRBD1, but there is no DNA to check that call. The germline gives CDR1 MGHDK, CDR2 SYGVNS. The CDR3 loop spans 15 amino acids.

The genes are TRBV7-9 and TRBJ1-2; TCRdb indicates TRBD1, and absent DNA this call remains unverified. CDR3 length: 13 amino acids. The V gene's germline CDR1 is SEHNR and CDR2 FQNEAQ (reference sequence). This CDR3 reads CASSHEARSWYTF.

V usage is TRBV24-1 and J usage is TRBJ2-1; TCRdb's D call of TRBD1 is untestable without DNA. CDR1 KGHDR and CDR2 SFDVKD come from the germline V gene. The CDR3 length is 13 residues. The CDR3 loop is CATMGRAGDEQFF.